The 26 T cell receptor beta chains below were found in one sample sequenced in a study of blood T cell repertoires in COVID-19. Profiling relied on immunoSEQ multiplex PCR, and the TCRdb table lists in-frame clones only, not all of them. The sample holds 170,000 or so clones, just over 85% seen once. Sequenced: peripheral blood. These receptor sequences come from a man aged 50-60 years with active or convalescent COVID-19.

The rearrangement uses TRBV12-3 or TRBV12-4 and TRBJ1-1, with D perhaps matching TRBD1 (5 bases). V dropped 5 bases and J dropped 2 bases, with 9 bases sitting between them. This CDR3 comprises 13 residues. CDR3 amino acids: CASSGDSNTEAFF. The CDR3 DNA is TGTGCCAGCAGTGGAGACAGTAACACTGAAGCTTTCTTT.

The chain has TRBV15 and TRBJ1-6; perhaps TRBD1 as D (6 bases). The CDR3 covers 14 residues. CDR1 and CDR2 from the germline V gene are LNHNV and YYDKDF (reference sequence). With 5 bases removed from V and 3 bases from J, the gap between germline ends came to 8 bases. The CDR3 is CATSPGHYNSPLHF. In nucleotides, the CDR3 is TGTGCCACCAGCCCGGGACACTATAATTCACCCCTCCACTTT.

Concerning this clone: The junction and the germline gene differ at one end; a read error may be behind it. This chain uses TRBV7-7 with TRBJ2-3, with D possibly matching TRBD2 (6 bases). The CDR3 runs to 16 residues. Looked up from germline, CDR1 is SSHAT and CDR2 is FNYEAQ (reference sequence). This CDR3 is CASSLGADYSTDTQYF. In nucleotides, the CDR3 is TGTGCTAGCAGCTTAGGGGCGGACTATAGCACAGATACGCAGTATTTT.

V and J are TRBV3-1 (or the pseudogene TRBV3-2) and TRBJ2-7; 8 bases match TRBD1. J was trimmed by 1 base and V by 3 bases; bases with no gene match: 2. The CDR3 is 14 amino acids. Germline CDR1 and CDR2: LGHDT and YNNKEL (reference sequence). The CDR3 region is CASSQRDRSYEQYF. For the CDR3, the DNA is TGTGCCAGCAGCCAGCGGGACAGGTCCTACGAGCAGTACTTC.

The J gene is TRBJ2-5, the V gene TRBV4-2, with a tentative D call TRBD2 (6 bases). Germline V gene lookup returns CDR1 LGHNA and CDR2 YNFKEQ. The germline V and J ends were trimmed by 3 bases and 5 bases, with 10 bases remaining between them. CDR3 length: 13 residues. DNA for the CDR3: TGTGCCAGCAGCCAGAGGGCGGGGGAGACCCAGTACTTC. Amino acids: CASSQRAGETQYF.

This chain uses TRBV21-1 with TRBJ1-6; TRBD1 is the table's D call and was not checked against the DNA. TRBV21-1 constitutes a pseudogene. The CDR3 contains 15 residues. CDR3 nucleotides: TGTGCCAGCACCGGGGGACAGCAAGTTAATTCACCCCTCCACTTT. It yields the protein CASTGGQQVNSPLHF.

The chain joins TRBV7-9 to TRBJ1-5, with D uncertain. The germline V gene has CDR1 SEHNR and CDR2 FQNEAQ (reference sequence). V dropped 5 bases and J dropped 2 bases, with 10 bases sitting between them. This CDR3 is 14 amino acids long. In DNA, the CDR3 is TGTGCCAGCAGCCCGGCGAGGGGCAATCAGCCCCAGCATTTT. Amino acid sequence: CASSPARGNQPQHF.

V and J are TRBV5-1 and TRBJ1-4; no reliable D call. The CDR3 runs 14 residues. The germline V gene encodes CDR1 SGHRS and CDR2 YFSETQ. Trimming took off 4 bases at V and 4 bases at J, with 11 bases between the two ends. CDR3 DNA: TGCGCCAGCAGCATCGGACTGATTAATGAAAAACTGTTTTTT. This gives the protein CASSIGLINEKLFF.

The chain recombines TRBV6-1 with TRBJ2-1, with a weak D call TRBD2 (5 bases). CDR1 and CDR2 (germline): MNHNS, SASEGT. Trimming left V 2 bases short and J 4 bases short, with 12 bases between. The CDR3 sequence is 15 residues long. CDR3 in amino acids: CASSEMAGGYNEQFF. Here the CDR3 DNA reads TGTGCCAGCAGTGAAATGGCGGGCGGATACAATGAGCAGTTCTTC.

The chain links TRBV5-5 to TRBJ1-4; D gene ambiguous. The V gene's germline CDR1 is SGHKS and CDR2 YYEKEE (reference sequence). The V end lost 5 bases, the J end lost 4 bases, and 12 bases lay between the germline ends. This CDR3 has 14 amino acids. For the CDR3, the DNA is TGTGCCAGCAGGGCTGCCTTCGTTAATGAAAAACTGTTTTTT. Translated: CASRAAFVNEKLFF.

This clone was counted only a few times. The genes are TRBV7-3 and TRBJ2-5, with D possibly matching TRBD2 (5 bases). This CDR3 spans 14 amino acids. Germline-derived CDR1 and CDR2 are SGHTA and FQGTGA. The V end lost 2 bases, the J end lost 3 bases, and 10 bases lay between the germline ends. CDR3 sequence reads: CASSLGGREETQYF. The CDR3 nucleotides are TGTGCCAGCAGCTTAGGAGGCAGAGAAGAGACCCAGTACTTC.

V is TRBV7-2 and J is TRBJ2-7; 14 positions match TRBD2. The CDR3 extends over 16 amino acids. Germline CDR1 SGHTA, CDR2 FQGNSA. With V trimmed by 6 bases and J by 7 bases, 11 bases remained unmatched. The CDR3 is CASSSSGLAGVEEQYF. CDR3 nucleotides: TGTGCCAGCAGTTCCTCGGGACTAGCGGGAGTGGAGGAGCAGTACTTC. Combining the CDR3 with reference TRBV7-2 and TRBJ2-7 gives the whole variable domain GAGVSQSPSNKVTEKGKDVELRCDPISGHTALYWYRQSLGQGLEFLIYFQGNSAPDKSGLPSDRFSAERTGGSVSTLTIQRTQQEDSAVYLCASSSSGLAGVEEQYFGPGTRLTVT.

The V call is TRBV6-5, the J call TRBJ2-3; 11 bases match TRBD2. The ends lost 7 bases at V and 5 bases at J; junction bases unmatched: 5. The germline gives CDR1 MNHEY, CDR2 SVGAGI. This CDR3 spans 14 amino acids. In DNA form, the CDR3 reads TGTGCCAGCATCTTCGGGACTAGCGGAGATACGCAGTATTTT. Translating it yields CASIFGTSGDTQYF.

The chain recombines TRBV18 with TRBJ1-4; no clear D. The germline V gene encodes CDR1 KGHSH and CDR2 LQKENI. Trimming shortened V by 3 bases and J by 5 bases, and 16 bases separated the two germline ends. This CDR3 has 16 residues. The DNA for the CDR3 is TGTGCCAGCTCACCCCTCCCAGCCCTCGGGAATGAAAAACTGTTTTTT. Encoded protein: CASSPLPALGNEKLFF.

The V call is TRBV6-5, the J call TRBJ2-3; 7 bases match TRBD2. CDR3 length: 16 residues. Germline values: CDR1 MNHEY, CDR2 SVGAGI. The V segment lost 0 bases and the J segment 7 bases; nucleotides outside the gene matches: 10. Here the CDR3 reads CASSYSGREKWNTQYF. The CDR3 region has the DNA TGTGCCAGCAGTTACTCGGGGCGGGAGAAGTGGAATACGCAGTATTTT.

This clone was picked up a small number of times. Distinct nucleotide sequences in the sample also encode this CDR3. This chain links TRBV2 with TRBJ1-4, with 7 nucleotides matching TRBD1. V dropped 7 bases and J dropped 8; count of bases not matched to a gene: 13. CDR1 SNHLY and CDR2 FYNNEI come from the germline V gene. The CDR3 contains 15 residues. In DNA form, the CDR3 reads TGTGCCAGCATGGAGGGGGCGGGTTCGGCGGAAAAACTGTTTTTT. It translates to CASMEGAGSAEKLFF. Filled out from reference TRBV2 and TRBJ1-4, the complete variable domain reads EPEVTQTPSHQVTQMGQEVILRCVPISNHLYFYWYRQILGQKVEFLVSFYNNEISEKSEIFDDQFSVERPDGSNFTLKIRSTKLEDSAMYFCASMEGAGSAEKLFFGSGTQLSVL.

This clone was observed a few times. The V call is TRBV7-8, the J call TRBJ1-6; D ambiguous. The CDR3 is 15 amino acids. Deletions cut 2 bases from V and 14 bases from J, with 19 bases between. Germline lookup yields CDR1 SGHVS and CDR2 FQNEAQ. CDR3 sequence: CASSLHDLGGLSLHF. Here the CDR3 DNA reads TGTGCCAGCAGCTTACATGATTTGGGAGGGTTGTCCCTCCACTTT. Full variable domain (rest looked up from reference TRBV7-8 and TRBJ1-6): GAGVSQSPRYKVAKRGQDVALRCDPISGHVSLFWYQQALGQGPEFLTYFQNEAQLDKSGLPSDRFFAERPEGSVSTLKIQRTQQEDSAVYLCASSLHDLGGLSLHFGNGTRLTVT.

The chain couples TRBV19 to TRBJ2-3, with 8 bases that match TRBD2. Germline CDR1 reads LNHDA; CDR2 reads SQIVND (reference sequence). The CDR3 has 15 amino acids. Trimming removed 6 bases from V and 7 bases from J; junction bases left unmatched: 12. CDR3 DNA: TGTGCCAGTAGAAATCCGGAGGCGGGGGGTTATACGCAGTATTTT. Residues: CASRNPEAGGYTQYF.

The chain is built from TRBV9 and TRBJ2-4; 8 bases are shared with TRBD1. With 4 bases clipped from V and 5 bases from J, the junction kept 8 bases outside the gene matches. The CDR3 is 15 residues long. From germline, CDR1 is SGDLS and CDR2 YYNGEE. CDR3 sequence: CASSTSTGEENIQYF. DNA of the CDR3: TGTGCCAGCAGCACCTCGACAGGGGAAGAAAACATTCAGTACTTC. Using reference TRBV9 and TRBJ2-4 for the parts outside the CDR3, the full variable domain is DSGVTQTPKHLITATGQRVTLRCSPRSGDLSVYWYQQSLDQGLQFLIQYYNGEERAKGNILERFSAQQFPDLHSELNLSSLELGDSALYFCASSTSTGEENIQYFGAGTRLSVL.

This rearrangement joins TRBV6-5 to TRBJ1-2; 9 bases are shared with TRBD1. This CDR3 spans 14 amino acids. V gave up 6 bases and J gave up 7 bases; unmatched junction bases: 9. CDR1 is MNHEY, CDR2 SVGAGI, per germline. The CDR3 sequence: CASSPDRGAGGYTF. The CDR3 bases are TGTGCCAGCAGCCCGGACAGGGGAGCAGGTGGCTACACCTTC.

This clone is a singleton in its sample. The rearrangement joins TRBV6-4 to TRBJ1-2; the D gene is possibly TRBD1 (6 bases). Per the germline V gene, CDR1 is MRHNA and CDR2 is SNTAGT. V was shortened by 2 bases and J by 8 bases, with 18 bases between the two germline ends. CDR3 length: 15 residues. The CDR3, as DNA: TGTGCCAGCAGTGACACGCCTCAGGGGATCGGCGGCTACACCTTC. Encoded protein: CASSDTPQGIGGYTF.

This chain uses TRBV5-1 with TRBJ1-6; 8 nucleotides agree with TRBD1. Trimming took 6 bases from V and 10 from J; bases not matched to a gene: 12. The CDR3 length is 15 residues. Germline V lookup: CDR1 SGHRS, CDR2 YFSETQ. The CDR3 DNA reads TGCGCCAGCATGACAGGGGCCAACCCGGGCTCACCCCTCCACTTT. Its translation is CASMTGANPGSPLHF.

V is TRBV7-9 and J is TRBJ2-4, with D possibly TRBD2 on 5 matching bases. V lost 7 bases to trimming and J lost 7 bases, with 29 bases between them. Germline CDR1 is SEHNR and CDR2 is FQNEAQ (reference sequence). This CDR3 contains 18 residues. CDR3 sequence (DNA): TGTGCCAGCACCTCCCTTAGTTGGACCGTCACAGAGGGCAACATTCAGTACTTC. Translation gives CASTSLSWTVTEGNIQYF. Complete variable domain (other parts from reference TRBV7-9 and TRBJ2-4): DTGVSQNPRHKITKRGQNVTFRCDPISEHNRLYWYRQTLGQGPEFLTYFQNEAQLEKSRLLSDRFSAERPKGSFSTLEIQRTEQGDSAMYLCASTSLSWTVTEGNIQYFGAGTRLSVL.

This clone was detected only once. V is TRBV5-6 and J is TRBJ1-5, with D possibly TRBD1 on 5 matching bases. The germline V gene has CDR1 SGHDT and CDR2 YYEEEE. CDR3 length equals 14 residues. Trimming shortened V by 1 base and J by 7 bases, and 12 bases separated the two germline ends. This CDR3 is CASSLLRDDQPQHF. The DNA of the CDR3 is TGTGCCAGCAGCTTGCTCAGGGATGACCAGCCCCAGCATTTT.

J is TRBJ2-3 and V is TRBV7-8; D perhaps matches TRBD2 (6 bases). Deletions cut 7 bases from V and 5 bases from J, with 16 bases between. The length of the CDR3 is 14 residues. Germline values: CDR1 SGHVS, CDR2 FQNEAQ. The CDR3: CASNLARRGDTQYF. The CDR3, as DNA: TGTGCCAGCAACCTAGCGCGGCGAGGAGATACGCAGTATTTT.

On this clone itself: A much larger clone is a single base away; this may be a read error. The chain links TRBV4-1 to TRBJ1-6; 9 nucleotides line up with TRBD1. Germline V gene sequence: CDR1 MGHRA, CDR2 YSYEKL. The CDR3 is 14 residues long. V lost 4 bases and J lost 8; bases outside the gene matches: 3. Written as DNA, the CDR3 is TGCGCCAGCAGCCCCGGGACAGGGTATTCACCCCTCCACTTT. Its translation: CASSPGTGYSPLHF.